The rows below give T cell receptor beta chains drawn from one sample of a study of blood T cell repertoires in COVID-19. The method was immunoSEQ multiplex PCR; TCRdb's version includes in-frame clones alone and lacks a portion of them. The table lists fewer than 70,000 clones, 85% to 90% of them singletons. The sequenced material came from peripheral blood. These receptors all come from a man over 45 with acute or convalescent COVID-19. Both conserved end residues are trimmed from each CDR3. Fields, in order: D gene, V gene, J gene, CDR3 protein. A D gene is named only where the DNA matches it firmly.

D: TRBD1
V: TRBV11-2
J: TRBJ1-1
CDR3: ASSLALGQGDEAF

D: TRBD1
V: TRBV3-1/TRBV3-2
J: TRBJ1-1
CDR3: ASSQVLDRGSMNTEAF

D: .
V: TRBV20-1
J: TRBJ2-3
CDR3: SASGRAGAVNTQY

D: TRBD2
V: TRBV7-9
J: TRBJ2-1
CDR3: ASSLAWTSLLQF

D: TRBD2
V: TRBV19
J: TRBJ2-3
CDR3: ASSPAGVLTDTQY

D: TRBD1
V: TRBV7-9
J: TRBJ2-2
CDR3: ASSLVRTGGLANTGELF

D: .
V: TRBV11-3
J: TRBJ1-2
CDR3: ASSLRGYGYT

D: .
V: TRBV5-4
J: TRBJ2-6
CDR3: ASSPFGQGLTSGANVLT

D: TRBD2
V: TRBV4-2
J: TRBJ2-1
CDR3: ASSQGISGRLAAYNEQF

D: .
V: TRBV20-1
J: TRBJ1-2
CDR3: SADSPYGYT

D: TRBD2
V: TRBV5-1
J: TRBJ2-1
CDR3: ASSPEGLAAYNEQF

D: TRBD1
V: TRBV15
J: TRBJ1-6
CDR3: ATSSPGQSSYNSPLH

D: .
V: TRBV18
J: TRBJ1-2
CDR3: ASSPFREGGDGYT

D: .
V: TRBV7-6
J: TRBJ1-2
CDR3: ASSPQGEGNYGYT

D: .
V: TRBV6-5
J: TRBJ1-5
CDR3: ASMRNQPQH

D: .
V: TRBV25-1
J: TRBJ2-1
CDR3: ASSKPDGSRGEQF

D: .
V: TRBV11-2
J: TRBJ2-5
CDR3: ASSLVGQETQY

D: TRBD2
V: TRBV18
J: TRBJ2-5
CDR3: ASTRTGTSGRRLQETQY

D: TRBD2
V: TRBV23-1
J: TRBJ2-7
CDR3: ASSQLVRSRTSGRVLYEQY

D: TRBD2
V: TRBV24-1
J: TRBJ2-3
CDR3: ATSDPTQGRGTDTQY

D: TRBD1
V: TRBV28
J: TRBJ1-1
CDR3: ASSVQGRAEAF

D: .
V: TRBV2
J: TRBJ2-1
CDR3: ASSGVRGYNEQF

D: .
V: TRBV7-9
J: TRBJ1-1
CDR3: ASSQSGVGTEAF

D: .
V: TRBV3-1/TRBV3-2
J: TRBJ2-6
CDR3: ASSLPQDAGANVLT

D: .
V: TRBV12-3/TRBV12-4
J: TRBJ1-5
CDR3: ASSPGGAQPQH

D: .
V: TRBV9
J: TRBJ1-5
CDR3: ASSLEGVNQPQH

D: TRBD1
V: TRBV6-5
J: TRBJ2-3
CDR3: ASGQGRTSTDTQY

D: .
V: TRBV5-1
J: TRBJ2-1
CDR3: ASGLDLAYNEQF

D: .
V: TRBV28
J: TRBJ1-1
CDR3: ASTGNTEAF

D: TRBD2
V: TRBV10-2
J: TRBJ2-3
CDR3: ASSLAGALDTQY

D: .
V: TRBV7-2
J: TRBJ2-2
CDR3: ASSSPPGPGELF

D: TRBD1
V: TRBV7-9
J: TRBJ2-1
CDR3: ASSPPGTVMGEQF

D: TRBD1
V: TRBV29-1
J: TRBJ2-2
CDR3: SVAHRGNGELF

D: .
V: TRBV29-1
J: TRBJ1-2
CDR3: SAAQSTIYGYT

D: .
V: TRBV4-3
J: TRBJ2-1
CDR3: ASSQDPGHPSRNEQF

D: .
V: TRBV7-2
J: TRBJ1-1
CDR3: ASSLGLGGGWTTEAF

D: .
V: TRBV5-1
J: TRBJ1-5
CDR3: ASSLFPDQPQH

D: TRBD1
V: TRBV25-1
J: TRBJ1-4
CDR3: ASSAGTGWDGKLF

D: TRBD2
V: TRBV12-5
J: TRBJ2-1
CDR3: ASGLVVLPGLAGGTYNEQF

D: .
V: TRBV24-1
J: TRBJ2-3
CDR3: ATSDPGQRGDTQY

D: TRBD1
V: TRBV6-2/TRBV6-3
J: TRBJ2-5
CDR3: ASSHETGAIQETQY

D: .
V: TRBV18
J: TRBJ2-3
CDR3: ASSPPASYSTDTQY

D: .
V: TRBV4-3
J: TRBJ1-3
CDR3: ASSRGGFGQLTGNTIY

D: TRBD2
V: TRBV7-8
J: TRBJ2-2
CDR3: ASSLAGGLTGELF

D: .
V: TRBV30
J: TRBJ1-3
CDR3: AWSPSGNTIY

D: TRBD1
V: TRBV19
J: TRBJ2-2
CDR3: ASSRTGRSGELF

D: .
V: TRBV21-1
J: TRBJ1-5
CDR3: ASSKGRGLCSNQPQH

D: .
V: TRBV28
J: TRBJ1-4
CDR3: ASSPDRVHEKLF